One sample yielded the 27 T cell receptor beta chains listed below, sequenced in a study of Ad26.COV2.S vaccination and SARS-CoV-2 variants. Repertoires were generated with immunoSEQ multiplex PCR, while TCRdb's copy carries only in-frame clones and drops some. Of around 450,000 clones in the sample, roughly 89% were seen once. Treatment defined: roughly 18 received Ad26.COV2.S at low or high dose, single or two shots; 5 received placebo; per-sample allocation not given. The samples date from day 63 after the first vaccine or placebo injection. The input for sequencing was peripheral blood, taken in a trial of Ad26.COV2.S vaccine versus placebo. Receptor source: a person between 18 and 60 years old who received the Ad26.COV2.S COVID-19 vaccine or a placebo.

The V call is TRBV28, the J call TRBJ2-5; 8 bases line up with TRBD1. V lost 4 bases to trimming and J lost 2 bases; unmatched junction nucleotides: 3. Germline CDR1 MDHEN, CDR2 SYDVKM. CDR3 length: 14 amino acids. In DNA, the CDR3 is TGTGCCAGCAGTTGGGGACAGGTACAAGAGACCCAGTACTTC. Translation: CASSWGQVQETQYF.

This chain joins TRBV15 and TRBJ2-2, with D maybe TRBD1 (5 bases). CDR1 and CDR2 from the germline V gene are LNHNV and YYDKDF (reference sequence). This CDR3 has 15 residues. V lost 2 bases, J lost 8 bases, and 15 bases lay in between. The CDR3 region is CATSRTHKTAGELFF. DNA for the CDR3: TGTGCCACCAGCAGAACCCACAAGACAGCTGGGGAGCTGTTTTTT.

The chain couples TRBV6-2 or TRBV6-3 to TRBJ2-1, with D perhaps assigned TRBD1 or TRBD2 (6 bases each). Trimming cost V 1 base and J 4 bases, with 14 bases left between them. Germline V gene sequence: CDR1 MNHEY, CDR2 SVGEGT. This CDR3 contains 16 residues. The CDR3 DNA reads as TGTGCCAGCAGTTACTACCGGGGGCGACTTTACAATGAGCAGTTCTTC. Its protein is CASSYYRGRLYNEQFF.

This clone appeared once. The gene calls are TRBV6-2 or TRBV6-3 and TRBJ2-5; either TRBD1 or TRBD2 may supply D (5 bases each). Deletions cut 2 bases from V and 2 bases from J, with 9 bases between. From germline, CDR1 is MNHEY and CDR2 SVGEGT. The CDR3 has 14 residues. DNA for the CDR3: TGTGCCAGCAGTTACGTCGGGGCGCAAGAGACCCAGTACTTC. Its translation: CASSYVGAQETQYF.

This clone was found once. V usage is TRBV5-1 and J usage is TRBJ2-5, with D tentatively TRBD2 (5 bases). The CDR3 length is 14 residues. Germline CDR1 SGHRS, CDR2 YFSETQ. V was pared by 6 bases and J by 4 bases, with 16 bases between. CDR3 nucleotide sequence: TGCGCCAGCAATGAGAGGGTAACGGGAGAGACCCAGTACTTC. Protein product: CASNERVTGETQYF.

The CDR3, as DNA: TGTGCCAGCAGAGGAGGGAGGGTGTTGACAGATACGCAGTATTTT. This translates into CASRGGRVLTDTQYF. The rearrangement joins TRBV5-4 to TRBJ2-3; TRBD2 matches 7 bases. Germline assignment: CDR1 SGHNT and CDR2 YYREEE (reference sequence). With V trimmed by 5 bases and J by 3 bases, 9 bases remained unmatched. The CDR3 contains 15 residues. The complete variable domain, with remaining parts taken from reference TRBV5-4 and TRBJ2-3, reads ETGVTQSPTHLIKTRGQQVTLRCSSQSGHNTVSWYQQALGQGPQFIFQYYREEENGRGNFPPRFSGLQFPNYSSELNVNALELDDSALYLCASRGGRVLTDTQYFGPGTRLTVL.

The chain links TRBV5-4 to TRBJ1-4; TRBD1 might be the D (6 bases). The CDR3 runs to 15 residues. Germline CDR1 SGHNT, CDR2 YYREEE (reference sequence). Trimming took off 0 bases at V and 6 bases at J, with 12 bases between the two ends. This CDR3 reads CASSLADGQHEKLFF. In nucleotides, the CDR3 is TGTGCCAGCAGCTTGGCCGATGGACAGCATGAAAAACTGTTTTTT.

V is TRBV5-1 and J is TRBJ2-1; 10 bases are a match to TRBD2. J was trimmed by 0 bases and V by 4 bases; bases with no gene match: 4. CDR1 SGHRS and CDR2 YFSETQ come from the germline V gene. The CDR3 has 16 residues. The chain's CDR3 is CASSGTSVRSYNEQFF. CDR3 nucleotide sequence: TGCGCCAGCAGCGGGACTAGCGTCCGCTCCTACAATGAGCAGTTCTTC.

V gene TRBV7-2 combines with J gene TRBJ2-1, with D unclear. The CDR3 has 12 residues. Trimming cost V 4 bases and J 8 bases, with 9 bases left between them. Germline V gene data show CDR1 as SGHTA and CDR2 as FQGNSA. CDR3 loop: CASSSRKDEQFF. CDR3 nucleotide sequence: TGTGCCAGCAGCTCCCGTAAGGATGAGCAGTTCTTC.

This chain uses TRBV28 with TRBJ1-4, with D possibly matching TRBD1 (5 bases). Between the trimmed V and J ends, which lost 8 bases and 6 bases, there was a span of 16 bases. This CDR3 is built from 14 residues. The germline gives CDR1 MDHEN, CDR2 SYDVKM. This CDR3 reads CASALQGHYEKLFF. In DNA form, the CDR3 reads TGTGCCAGCGCCCTGCAGGGTCACTATGAAAAACTGTTTTTT.

The genes are TRBV7-9 and TRBJ2-3; TRBD2 agrees at 16 bases. The V gene's germline CDR1 is SEHNR and CDR2 FQNEAQ (reference sequence). The junction had 16 bases not matched to a gene; V was cut back by 5 bases and J by 2 bases. CDR3 length: 21 residues. The CDR3 loop is CASSREPGLAGGHHLTDTQYF. The DNA of the CDR3 is TGTGCCAGCAGCAGGGAACCGGGACTAGCGGGGGGGCATCACCTCACAGATACGCAGTATTTT.

The rearrangement joins TRBV7-6 to TRBJ1-6, with 9 bases that match TRBD1. The CDR3 is 14 residues long. V lost 7 bases, J lost 10 bases, and 8 bases stayed unmatched. Germline CDR1 SGHVS, CDR2 FNYEAQ. CDR3 in amino acids: CASTPGQGPSPLHF. The CDR3 nucleotides read TGTGCCAGCACCCCGGGACAGGGCCCATCACCCCTCCACTTT.

V and J are TRBV6-2 or TRBV6-3 and TRBJ2-3; D remains unclear. The CDR3 is made up of 12 amino acids. The germline gives CDR1 MNHEY, CDR2 SVGEGT. Trimming took off 2 bases at V and 11 bases at J, with 11 bases between the two ends. As DNA, the CDR3 is TGTGCCAGCAGTTACCCGATGGTTGAGCAGTATTTT. This gives the protein CASSYPMVEQYF.

The gene calls are TRBV6-5 and TRBJ2-2; no definite D call. The CDR3 consists of 11 residues. V lost 5 bases and J 7 bases, leaving 5 bases between the germline ends. Germline V gene lookup returns CDR1 MNHEY and CDR2 SVGAGI. The CDR3 loop is CASSTYGELFF. The CDR3 DNA sequence: TGTGCCAGCAGTACATACGGGGAGCTGTTTTTT.

The chain couples TRBV5-1 to TRBJ2-3; 10 bases line up with TRBD1. The CDR3 is 15 residues long. The ends lost 1 base at V and 5 bases at J; junction bases unmatched: 4. The V gene's germline CDR1 is SGHRS and CDR2 YFSETQ. The CDR3, as DNA: TGCGCCAGCAGCTTGTTAGGGACAGGGGAAGATACGCAGTATTTT. Protein: CASSLLGTGEDTQYF.

Notes on this clone: One end of the junction varies from germline; a read error may be responsible. This chain connects TRBV15 to TRBJ2-4, with D perhaps TRBD2 (5 bases). The germline V gene has CDR1 LNHNV and CDR2 YYDKDF (reference sequence). The CDR3 length is 13 residues. The CDR3 coding sequence is TGTGCCACCAGCAGAGATAGAGGGTCTTCCCGGCACTTC. Residues: CATSRDRGSSRHF.

The chain recombines TRBV6-7 with TRBJ1-5; the D gene is possibly TRBD1 (5 bases). TRBV6-7 is filed as an ORF, its function uncertain. This CDR3 is 15 amino acids long. With 7 bases removed from V and 2 bases from J, the gap between germline ends came to 15 bases. The CDR3 nucleotides are TGTGCCAGCATCCCCCCGACAGAGGGCAATCAGCCCCAGCATTTT. The encoded protein is CASIPPTEGNQPQHF.

The chain recombines TRBV24-1 with TRBJ2-3; 10 positions agree with TRBD2. V was pared by 6 bases and J by 2 bases, with 4 bases of the junction left unmatched. The CDR3 length is 15 residues. CDR1 and CDR2 (germline): KGHDR, SFDVKD. Here the CDR3 reads CATSPGLAYTDTQYF. In DNA form, the CDR3 reads TGTGCCACCAGTCCGGGACTAGCGTACACAGATACGCAGTATTTT.

The chain couples TRBV5-8 to TRBJ1-4; D is perhaps TRBD1 (5 bases). Germline loops: CDR1 SGHTS, CDR2 YDEGEE. The CDR3 runs to 15 residues. Trimming took off 1 base at V and 9 bases at J, with 16 bases between the two ends. DNA for the CDR3: TGTGCCAGCAGCTTGAGGGCCAGGGATGTAAAAAAACTGTTTTTT. Amino acid sequence: CASSLRARDVKKLFF.

The chain carries TRBV7-2 and TRBJ2-1; D unclear. The CDR3 consists of 15 residues. Deletions cut 2 bases from V and 1 base from J, with 9 bases between. CDR1 is SGHTA and CDR2 is FQGNSA in the germline V gene. This CDR3 is CASSLRWSSYNEQFF. As DNA, the CDR3 is TGTGCCAGCAGCTTAAGGTGGTCTTCCTACAATGAGCAGTTCTTC.

The chain employs TRBV18 and TRBJ2-2; 13 bases are a match to TRBD2. Trimming removed 0 bases from V and 5 bases from J; junction bases left unmatched: 3. The CDR3 length is 17 residues. Germline loops: CDR1 KGHSH, CDR2 LQKENI. The CDR3 DNA is TGTGCCAGCTCACCACCTTCGGGACTAGCGGGAACCGGGGAGCTGTTTTTT. Its protein product is CASSPPSGLAGTGELFF.

V and J are TRBV12-3 or TRBV12-4 and TRBJ2-5; tentatively, D is TRBD2 (7 bases). V was shortened by 8 bases and J by 4 bases, with 11 bases between the two germline ends. There are 12 residues in the CDR3. The chain's CDR3 is CASQRGGETQYF. For the CDR3, the DNA is TGTGCCAGCCAGAGGGGGGGAGAGACCCAGTACTTC.

The chain joins TRBV20-1 to TRBJ1-1; D is ambiguous. V lost 7 bases and J lost 1, with 7 bases in between. This CDR3 is 11 amino acids long. The germline V gene encodes CDR1 DFQATT and CDR2 SNEGSKA (reference sequence). The DNA for the CDR3 is TGCAGTGTTGACGGGAACACTGAAGCTTTCTTT. Translation: CSVDGNTEAFF.

The rearrangement uses TRBV24-1 and TRBJ2-1; TRBD1 or TRBD2 may be the D gene (5 bases each). Germline-derived CDR1 and CDR2 are KGHDR and SFDVKD. This CDR3 comprises 13 residues. The germline V and J ends were trimmed by 10 bases and 5 bases, with 14 bases remaining between them. The DNA for the CDR3 is TGTGCCACTACCCGGGACGGAAACAATGAGCAGTTCTTC. Its translation is CATTRDGNNEQFF.

The chain combines TRBV28 with TRBJ1-2; D perhaps matches TRBD1 (6 bases). V dropped 5 bases and J dropped 4 bases, with 8 bases sitting between them. Germline V gene data show CDR1 as MDHEN and CDR2 as SYDVKM. This CDR3 has 12 amino acids. The CDR3 sequence: CASSTQGYGYTF. CDR3 DNA: TGTGCCAGCAGTACACAGGGCTATGGCTACACCTTC.

Of note for this clone: Other nucleotide sequences from this sample produce the same CDR3. The chain couples TRBV9 to TRBJ1-5; possibly TRBD1 for D (6 bases). Deletions cut 4 bases from V and 3 bases from J, with 14 bases between. The CDR3 spans 15 residues. Per the germline V gene, CDR1 is SGDLS and CDR2 is YYNGEE. As DNA, the CDR3 is TGTGCCAGCAGCCCGCGAGGGGGGCTCAATCAGCCCCAGCATTTT. Translating it yields CASSPRGGLNQPQHF.

The chain uses TRBV7-2 and TRBJ1-6; no clear D gene. The germline V and J ends were trimmed by 2 bases and 7 bases, with 9 bases remaining between them. The germline V gene has CDR1 SGHTA and CDR2 FQGNSA. The CDR3 is 14 residues long. As DNA, the CDR3 is TGTGCCAGCAGCTTATCTTTCATGAATTCACCCCTCCACTTT. Encoded protein: CASSLSFMNSPLHF.